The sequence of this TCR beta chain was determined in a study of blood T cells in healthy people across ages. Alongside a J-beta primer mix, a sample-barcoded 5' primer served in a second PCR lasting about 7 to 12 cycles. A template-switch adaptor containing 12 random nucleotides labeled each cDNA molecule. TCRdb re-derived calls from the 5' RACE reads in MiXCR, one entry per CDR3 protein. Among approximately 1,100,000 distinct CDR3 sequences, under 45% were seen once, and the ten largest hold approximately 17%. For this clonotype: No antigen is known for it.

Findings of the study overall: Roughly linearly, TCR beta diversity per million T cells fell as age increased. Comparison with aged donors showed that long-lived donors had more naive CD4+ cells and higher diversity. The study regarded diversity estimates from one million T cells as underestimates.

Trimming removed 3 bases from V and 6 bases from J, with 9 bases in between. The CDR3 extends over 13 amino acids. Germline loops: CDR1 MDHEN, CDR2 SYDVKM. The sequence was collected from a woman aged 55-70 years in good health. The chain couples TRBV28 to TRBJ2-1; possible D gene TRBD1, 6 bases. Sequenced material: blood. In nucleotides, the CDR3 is TGTGCCAGCAGTTTCTGGGGGCCCAATGAGCAGTTCTTC. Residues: CASSFWGPNEQFF.